This TCR beta chain was documented in a study of blood T cell repertoires in COVID-19. From germline, CDR1 is MNHNS and CDR2 SASEGT. The CDR3 runs to 16 residues. V was trimmed by 2 bases and J by 4 bases, leaving 18 bases between them. Repertoires were generated with immunoSEQ multiplex PCR, while TCRdb's copy carries only in-frame clones and drops some. Of some 250,000 clones detected, 80% to 90% appear once; the ten largest clones hold 1.9%. The chain carries TRBV6-1 and TRBJ2-7; perhaps TRBD2 as D (6 bases). The sample comprised PBMCs or T cells enriched from blood (not recorded which). This clonotype was obtained from a woman in her 50s who had recovered from COVID-19. The CDR3 DNA follows: TGTGCCAGCAGTGAAAGGCCTAGCGCGCTGATGTACGAGCAGTACTTC. It yields the protein CASSERPSALMYEQYF.